This T cell receptor beta chain was identified in a study of blood T cell repertoires in COVID-19. Background on the study: The cDNA or gDNA used as material had been derived from T cells, B-cell-depleted T cells, or PBMCs.

V lost 5 bases and J 1 base, leaving 14 bases between the germline ends. Per germline, CDR1 MNHEY and CDR2 SMNVEV (reference sequence). This CDR3 comprises 16 residues. Recovered status in Cohort 3 required two negative PCRs, clearance, or symptom resolution. As originally analysed: Scientists estimated how many nucleated cells there were by amplifying reference gene primers. TCRdb's copy holds only in-frame clones and misses some; the assay was immunoSEQ multiplex PCR. D and trimming were read from the DNA, whereas the V and J calls and clone size are those reported in that table. The sample lists more than 200,000 clones, about 84% occurring once.

The sequenced sample consisted of PBMCs or T cells enriched from blood (not recorded which). The sequence was collected from a man aged 55-75 years who had recovered from COVID-19. This chain joins TRBV27 and TRBJ2-2; D is perhaps TRBD2 (6 bases). Here the CDR3 reads CASSRHGGMNTGELFF. CDR3 sequence (DNA): TGTGCCAGCAGTCGTCACGGGGGAATGAACACCGGGGAGCTGTTTTTT.